Reported below is one T cell receptor beta chain. The data derive from a study of T cell responses to AZD1222 COVID-19 vaccine. CDR1 KGHSH and CDR2 LQKENI come from the germline V gene. The CDR3 sequence is 12 residues long. V gave up 3 bases and J gave up 12 bases, with 13 bases separating them. TCRdb's copy holds only in-frame clones and misses some; the assay was immunoSEQ multiplex PCR. The table shows some 150,000 clones, with around 90% occurring only once. Sequencing was performed on peripheral blood, taken 28 days after the second dose of the MenACWY control vaccine. The chain joins TRBV18 to TRBJ2-3; D might be TRBD1 (6 bases). This sequence originates from an adult who received the MenACWY meningococcal vaccine as a control. This CDR3 is CASSPDSNPQYF. DNA of the CDR3: TGTGCCAGCTCACCGGACAGCAATCCCCAGTATTTT.